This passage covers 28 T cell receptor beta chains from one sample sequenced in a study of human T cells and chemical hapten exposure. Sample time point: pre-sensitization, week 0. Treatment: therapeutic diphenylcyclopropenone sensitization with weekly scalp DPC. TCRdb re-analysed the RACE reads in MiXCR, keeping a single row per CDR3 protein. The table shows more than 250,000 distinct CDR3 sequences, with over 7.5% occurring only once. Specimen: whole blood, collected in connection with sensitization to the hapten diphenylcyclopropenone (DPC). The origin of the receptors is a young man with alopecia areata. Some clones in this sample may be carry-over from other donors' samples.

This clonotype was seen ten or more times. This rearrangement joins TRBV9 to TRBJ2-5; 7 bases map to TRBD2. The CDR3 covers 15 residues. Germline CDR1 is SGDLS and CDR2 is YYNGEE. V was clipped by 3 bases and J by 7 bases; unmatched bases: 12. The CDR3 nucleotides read TGTGCCAGCAGCGCGGAAACGACTAGCCTGGGGACCCAGTACTTC. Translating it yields CASSAETTSLGTQYF.

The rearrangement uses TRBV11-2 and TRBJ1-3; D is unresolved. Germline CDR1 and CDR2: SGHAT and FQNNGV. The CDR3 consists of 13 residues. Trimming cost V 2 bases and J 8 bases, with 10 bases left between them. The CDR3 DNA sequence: TGTGCCAGCAGCTTATCGGCCGGGGACACCATATATTTT. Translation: CASSLSAGDTIYF.

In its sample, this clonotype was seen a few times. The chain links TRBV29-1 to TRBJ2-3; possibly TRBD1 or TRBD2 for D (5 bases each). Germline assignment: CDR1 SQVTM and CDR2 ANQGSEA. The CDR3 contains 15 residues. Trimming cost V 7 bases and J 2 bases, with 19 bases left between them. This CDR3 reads CSAQGAGALTDTQYF. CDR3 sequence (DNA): TGCAGCGCCCAAGGGGCCGGGGCCCTCACAGATACGCAGTATTTT.

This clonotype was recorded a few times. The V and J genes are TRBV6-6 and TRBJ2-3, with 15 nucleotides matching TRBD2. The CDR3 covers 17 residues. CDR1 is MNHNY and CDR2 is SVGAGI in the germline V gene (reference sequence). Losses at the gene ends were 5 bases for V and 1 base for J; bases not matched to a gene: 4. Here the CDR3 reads CASSGTSGGRRTDTQYF. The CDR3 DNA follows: TGTGCCAGCAGTGGGACTAGCGGGGGGCGCCGCACAGATACGCAGTATTTT.

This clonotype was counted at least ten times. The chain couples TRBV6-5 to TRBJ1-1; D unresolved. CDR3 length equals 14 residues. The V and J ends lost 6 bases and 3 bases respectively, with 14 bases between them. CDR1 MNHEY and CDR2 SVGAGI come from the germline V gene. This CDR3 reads CASSRRSRDTEAFF. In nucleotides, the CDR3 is TGTGCCAGCAGCCGGCGTAGTAGGGACACTGAAGCTTTCTTT.

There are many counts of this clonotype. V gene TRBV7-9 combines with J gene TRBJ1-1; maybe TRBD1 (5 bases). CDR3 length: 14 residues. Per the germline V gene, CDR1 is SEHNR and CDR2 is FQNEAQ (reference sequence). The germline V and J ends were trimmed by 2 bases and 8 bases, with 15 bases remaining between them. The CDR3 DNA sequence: TGTGCCAGCAGCTTACAAGGGGTCCCCCCCGAAGCTTTCTTT. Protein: CASSLQGVPPEAFF.

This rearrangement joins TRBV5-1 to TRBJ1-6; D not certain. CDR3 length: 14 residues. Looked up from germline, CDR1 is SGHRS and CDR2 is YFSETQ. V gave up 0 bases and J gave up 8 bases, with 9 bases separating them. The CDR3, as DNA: TGCGCCAGCAGCTTGGCCGCGGATTATTCACCCCTCCACTTT. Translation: CASSLAADYSPLHF.

This chain's CDR3 is CASSPRRDEQFF. CDR3 DNA: TGTGCCAGCAGCCCCCGTCGGGATGAGCAGTTCTTC. This chain joins TRBV6-6 and TRBJ2-1; D ambiguous. CDR1 and CDR2 (germline): MNHNY, SVGAGI (reference sequence). V gave up 6 bases and J gave up 8 bases, with 11 bases separating them. This CDR3 has 12 amino acids.

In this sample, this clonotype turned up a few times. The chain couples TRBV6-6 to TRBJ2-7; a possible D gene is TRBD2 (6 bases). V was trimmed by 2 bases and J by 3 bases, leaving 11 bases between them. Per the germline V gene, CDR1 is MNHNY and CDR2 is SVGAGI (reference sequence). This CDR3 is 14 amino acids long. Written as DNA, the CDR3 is TGTGCCAGCAGTTACGGGTCCGGGGGCTACGAGCAGTACTTC. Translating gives CASSYGSGGYEQYF.

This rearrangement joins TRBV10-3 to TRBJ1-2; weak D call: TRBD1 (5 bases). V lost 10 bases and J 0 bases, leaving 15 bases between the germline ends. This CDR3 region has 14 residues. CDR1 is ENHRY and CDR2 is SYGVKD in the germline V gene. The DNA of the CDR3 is TGTGCCACGACGGGCGACAGCTCTAACTATGGCTACACCTTC. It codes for CATTGDSSNYGYTF.

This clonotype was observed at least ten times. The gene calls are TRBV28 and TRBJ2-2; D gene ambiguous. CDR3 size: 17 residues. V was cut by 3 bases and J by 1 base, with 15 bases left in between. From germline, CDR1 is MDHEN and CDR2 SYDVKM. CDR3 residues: CASSLSRALWNTGELFF. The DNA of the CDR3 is TGTGCCAGCAGTTTGTCCCGGGCCCTTTGGAACACCGGGGAGCTGTTTTTT.

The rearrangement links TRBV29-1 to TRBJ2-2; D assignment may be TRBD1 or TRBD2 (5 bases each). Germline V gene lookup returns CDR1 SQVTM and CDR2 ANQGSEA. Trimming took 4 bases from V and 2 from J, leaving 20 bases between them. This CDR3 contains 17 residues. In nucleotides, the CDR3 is TGCAGCGTTGTTGTACTACGGGGCAGCTTAAACACCGGGGAGCTGTTTTTT. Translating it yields CSVVVLRGSLNTGELFF.

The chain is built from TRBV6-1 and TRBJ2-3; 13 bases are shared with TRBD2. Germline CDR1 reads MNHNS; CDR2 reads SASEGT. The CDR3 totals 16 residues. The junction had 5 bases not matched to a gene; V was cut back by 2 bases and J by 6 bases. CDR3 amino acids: CASSEWTSGGGDTQYF. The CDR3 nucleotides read TGTGCCAGCAGTGAATGGACTAGCGGGGGTGGGGATACGCAGTATTTT.

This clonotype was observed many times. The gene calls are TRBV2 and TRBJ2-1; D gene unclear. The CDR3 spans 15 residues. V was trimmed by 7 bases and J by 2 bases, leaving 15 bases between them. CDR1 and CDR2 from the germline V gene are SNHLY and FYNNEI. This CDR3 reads CASIRDLLPYNEQFF. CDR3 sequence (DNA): TGTGCCAGCATACGCGACTTGTTACCCTACAATGAGCAGTTCTTC.

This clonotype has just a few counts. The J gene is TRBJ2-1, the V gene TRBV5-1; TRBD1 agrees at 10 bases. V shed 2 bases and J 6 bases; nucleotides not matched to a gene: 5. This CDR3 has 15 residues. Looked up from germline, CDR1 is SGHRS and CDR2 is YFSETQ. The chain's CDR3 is CASSFYGTGANEQFF. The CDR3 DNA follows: TGCGCCAGCAGCTTTTATGGGACAGGGGCCAATGAGCAGTTCTTC.

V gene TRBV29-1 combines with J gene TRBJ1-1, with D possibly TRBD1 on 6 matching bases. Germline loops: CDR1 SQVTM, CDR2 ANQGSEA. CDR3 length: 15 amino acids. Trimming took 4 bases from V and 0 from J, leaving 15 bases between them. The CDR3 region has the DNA TGCAGCGTTGCAGGGGTCTCCTATCTGAACACTGAAGCTTTCTTT. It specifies CSVAGVSYLNTEAFF.

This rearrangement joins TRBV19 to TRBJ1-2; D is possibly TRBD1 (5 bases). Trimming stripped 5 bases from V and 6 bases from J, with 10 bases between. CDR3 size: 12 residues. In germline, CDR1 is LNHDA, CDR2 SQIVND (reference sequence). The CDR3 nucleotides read TGTGCCAGTAGTCCCCGGACACATGGCTACACCTTC. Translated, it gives CASSPRTHGYTF.

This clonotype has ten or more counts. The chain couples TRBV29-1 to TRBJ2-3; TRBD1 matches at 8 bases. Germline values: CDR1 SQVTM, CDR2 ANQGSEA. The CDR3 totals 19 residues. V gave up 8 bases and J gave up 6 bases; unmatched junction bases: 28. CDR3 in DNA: TGCAGCTCACCAACTCACCGGGACAGGAAGAGCGGGCCGTGGGATACGCAGTATTTT. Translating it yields CSSPTHRDRKSGPWDTQYF.

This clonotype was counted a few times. This CDR3 is CASSPYPVREDKNIQYF. The CDR3 DNA follows: TGTGCCAGCTCACCATATCCCGTCAGGGAGGACAAAAACATTCAGTACTTC. This chain joins TRBV18 and TRBJ2-4; tentatively, D is TRBD2 (6 bases). CDR1 and CDR2 from the germline V gene are KGHSH and LQKENI. V gave up 2 bases and J gave up 3 bases, with 17 bases separating them. The CDR3 length is 17 residues.

CDR3 region: CASSQDQRDQPQHF. The CDR3, as DNA: TGCGCCAGCAGCCAAGATCAAAGGGATCAGCCCCAGCATTTT. The chain employs TRBV4-3 and TRBJ1-5; no firm D call. Germline lookup yields CDR1 LGHNA and CDR2 YSLEER. Trimming took off 0 bases at V and 5 bases at J, with 8 bases between the two ends. CDR3 length: 14 residues.

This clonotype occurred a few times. The CDR3 reads CASSYTTGTGEGYEQYV. The CDR3, as DNA: TGTGCCAGCAGCTACACCACCGGGACAGGGGAGGGATACGAGCAGTACGTC. The chain carries TRBV6-2 or TRBV6-3 and TRBJ2-7; 10 bases are a match to TRBD1. This CDR3 region has 17 residues. Trimming took 6 bases from V and 4 from J; bases not matched to a gene: 15. Germline CDR1 and CDR2: MNHEY and SVGEGT.

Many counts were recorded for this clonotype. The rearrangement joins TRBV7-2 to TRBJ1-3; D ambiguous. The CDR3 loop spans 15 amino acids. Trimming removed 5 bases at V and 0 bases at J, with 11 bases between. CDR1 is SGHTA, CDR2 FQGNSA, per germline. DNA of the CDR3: TGTGCCAGCAGCCGCACGTTTCTCTCTGGAAACACCATATATTTT. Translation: CASSRTFLSGNTIYF. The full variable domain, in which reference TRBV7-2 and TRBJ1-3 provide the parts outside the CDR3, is GAGVSQSPSNKVTEKGKDVELRCDPISGHTALYWYRQSLGQGLEFLIYFQGNSAPDKSGLPSDRFSAERTGGSVSTLTIQRTQQEDSAVYLCASSRTFLSGNTIYFGEGSWLTVV.

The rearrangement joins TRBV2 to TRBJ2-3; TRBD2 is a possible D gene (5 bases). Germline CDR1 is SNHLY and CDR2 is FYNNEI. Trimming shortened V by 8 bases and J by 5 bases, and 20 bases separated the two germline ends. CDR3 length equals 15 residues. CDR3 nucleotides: TGTGCCAGCCGCGAGGGCTTGCTGACGCTAGATACGCAGTATTTT. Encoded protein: CASREGLLTLDTQYF.

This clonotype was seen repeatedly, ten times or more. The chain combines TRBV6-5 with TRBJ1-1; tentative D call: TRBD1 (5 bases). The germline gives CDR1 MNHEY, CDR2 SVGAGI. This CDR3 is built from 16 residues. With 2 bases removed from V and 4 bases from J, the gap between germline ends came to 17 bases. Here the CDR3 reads CASSYRRFRDGTEAFF. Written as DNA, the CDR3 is TGTGCCAGCAGTTACCGAAGGTTCAGGGACGGCACTGAAGCTTTCTTT.

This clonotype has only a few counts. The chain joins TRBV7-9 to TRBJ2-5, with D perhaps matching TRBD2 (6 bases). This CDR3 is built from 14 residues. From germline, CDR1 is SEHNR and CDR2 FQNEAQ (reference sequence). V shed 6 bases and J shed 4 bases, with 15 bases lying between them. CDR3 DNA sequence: TGTGCCAGCAGGCACGAGGGAGGTCGAGAGACCCAGTACTTC. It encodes CASRHEGGRETQYF.

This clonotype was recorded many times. The CDR3 reads CASSLSDMNTEAFF. CDR3 coding DNA: TGTGCCAGCAGCTTGTCGGATATGAACACTGAAGCTTTCTTT. This chain connects TRBV5-6 to TRBJ1-1, with D uncertain. Germline V gene data show CDR1 as SGHDT and CDR2 as YYEEEE. The CDR3 has 14 amino acids. V dropped 1 base and J dropped 0 bases, with 7 bases sitting between them.

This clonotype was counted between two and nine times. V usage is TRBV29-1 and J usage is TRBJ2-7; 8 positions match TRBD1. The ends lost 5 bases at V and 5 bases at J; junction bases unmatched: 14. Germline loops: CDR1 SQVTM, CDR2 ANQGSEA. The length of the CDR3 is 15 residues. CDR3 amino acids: CSVTNPRKDRDEQYF. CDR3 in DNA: TGCAGCGTTACGAACCCCCGGAAGGACAGGGACGAGCAGTACTTC.

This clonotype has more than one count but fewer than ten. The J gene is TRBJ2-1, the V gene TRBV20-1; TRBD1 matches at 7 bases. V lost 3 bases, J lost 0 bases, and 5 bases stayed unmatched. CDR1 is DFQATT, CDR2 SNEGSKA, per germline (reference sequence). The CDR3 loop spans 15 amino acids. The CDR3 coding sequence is TGCAGTGCTAGCAGGGGACAGAGCTCCTACAATGAGCAGTTCTTC. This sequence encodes CSASRGQSSYNEQFF.